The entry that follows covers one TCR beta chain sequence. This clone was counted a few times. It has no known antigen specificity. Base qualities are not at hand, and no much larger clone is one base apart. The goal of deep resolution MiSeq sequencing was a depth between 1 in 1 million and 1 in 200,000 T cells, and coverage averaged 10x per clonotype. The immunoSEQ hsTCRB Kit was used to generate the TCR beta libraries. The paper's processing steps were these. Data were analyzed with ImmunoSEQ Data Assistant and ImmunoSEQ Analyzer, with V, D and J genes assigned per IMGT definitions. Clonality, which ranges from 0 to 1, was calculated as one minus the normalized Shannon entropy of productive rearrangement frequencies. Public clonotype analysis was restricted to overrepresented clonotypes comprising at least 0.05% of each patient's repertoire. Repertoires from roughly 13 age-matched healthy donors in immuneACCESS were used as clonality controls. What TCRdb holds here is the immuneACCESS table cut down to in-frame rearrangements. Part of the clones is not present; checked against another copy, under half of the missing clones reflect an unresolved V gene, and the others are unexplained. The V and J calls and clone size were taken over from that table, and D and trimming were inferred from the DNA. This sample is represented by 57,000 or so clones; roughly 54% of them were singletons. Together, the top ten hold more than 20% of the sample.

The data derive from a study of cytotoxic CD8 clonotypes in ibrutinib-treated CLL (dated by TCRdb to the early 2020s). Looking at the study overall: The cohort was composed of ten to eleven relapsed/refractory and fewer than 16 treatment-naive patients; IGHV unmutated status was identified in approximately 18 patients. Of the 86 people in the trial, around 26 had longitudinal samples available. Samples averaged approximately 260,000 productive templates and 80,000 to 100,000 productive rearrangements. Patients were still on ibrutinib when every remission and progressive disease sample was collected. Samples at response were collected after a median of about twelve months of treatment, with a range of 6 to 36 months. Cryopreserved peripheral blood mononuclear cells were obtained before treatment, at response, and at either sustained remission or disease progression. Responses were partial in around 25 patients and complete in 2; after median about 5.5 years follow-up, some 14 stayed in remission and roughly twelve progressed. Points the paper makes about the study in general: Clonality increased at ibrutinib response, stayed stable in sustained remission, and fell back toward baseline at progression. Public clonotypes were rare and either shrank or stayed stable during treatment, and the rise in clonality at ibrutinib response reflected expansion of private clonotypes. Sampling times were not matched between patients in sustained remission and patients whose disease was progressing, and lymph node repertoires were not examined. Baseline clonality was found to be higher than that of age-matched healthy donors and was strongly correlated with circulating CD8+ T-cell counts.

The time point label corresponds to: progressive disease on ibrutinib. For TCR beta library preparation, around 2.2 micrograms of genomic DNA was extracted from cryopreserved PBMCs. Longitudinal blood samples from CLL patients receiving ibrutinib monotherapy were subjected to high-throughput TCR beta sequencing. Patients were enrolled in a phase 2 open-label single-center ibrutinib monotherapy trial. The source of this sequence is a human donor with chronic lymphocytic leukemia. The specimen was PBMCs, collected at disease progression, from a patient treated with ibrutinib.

The CDR3: CASSLASANTGELFF. At the DNA level, the sequence is TGCGCCAGCAGCTTGGCCTCTGCGAACACCGGGGAGCTGTTTTTT. The chain employs TRBV5-1 and TRBJ2-2, with the D gene call left open. CDR1 is given as SGHRS and CDR2 as YFSETQ, both from the germline V gene. From cysteine to phenylalanine, the CDR3 is 15 amino acids long. Of the read, only the CDR3 DNA is kept; its 45 bases are in frame from base 1. V is shortened by 0 bases, J by 0 bases, and the region joining them spans 6 bases.